This T cell receptor (beta chain) was identified during a study of CD8 T cells in ankylosing spondylitis. General observations from the study: Significant enrichment of disease-linked clones was reportedly seen in matched ankylosing spondylitis synovial fluid. Among TCR beta sequences, a motif of roughly 8 highly homologous variants appeared characteristic of ankylosing spondylitis blood. Existing reports had already noted some motif variants in reactive arthritis synovial fluid and blood.

The CDR3 is made up of 12 amino acids. Trimming cost V 0 bases and J 5 bases, with 4 bases left between them. Germline assignment: CDR1 SGHAT and CDR2 FQNNGV. This clonotype was picked up many times. Antigen: not known. Researchers built TCR beta libraries using quantitative 5'-RACE with molecular barcodes. TCRdb reprocessed the 5' RACE reads via MiXCR and lists one record per CDR3 protein. The sample lists 350,000 or so distinct CDR3 sequences; about 15% were seen once. The sample consisted of blood, either unsorted or a sorted T cell fraction (not recorded which). The J gene is TRBJ1-2, the V gene TRBV11-2, with D hard to call. This clonotype was obtained from a male donor with ankylosing spondylitis or in good health (not recorded which). The CDR3 DNA follows: TGTGCCAGCAGCTTAGACGTTTATGGCTACACCTTC. It translates to CASSLDVYGYTF.